Following are 22 T cell receptor beta chains from one sample sequenced in a study of blood T cell repertoires in COVID-19. TCRdb keeps only in-frame clones here, not all; method: immunoSEQ multiplex PCR. Of some 68,000 clones listed, just under 85% are singletons. Material for sequencing was peripheral blood. Receptors originate from a man between 65 and 85 years old with acute or convalescent COVID-19.

The genes are TRBV5-1 and TRBJ2-7; 8 bases match TRBD1. The ends lost 3 bases at V and 5 bases at J; junction bases unmatched: 13. Germline V CDR1 and CDR2: SGHRS, YFSETQ. The CDR3 extends over 16 amino acids. Here the CDR3 reads CASSYGVQGASDEQYF. As DNA, the CDR3 is TGCGCCAGCAGCTATGGAGTCCAGGGGGCGAGTGACGAGCAGTACTTC.

V usage is TRBV5-5 and J usage is TRBJ2-5, with no clear D. The CDR3 loop spans 14 amino acids. The V gene's germline CDR1 is SGHKS and CDR2 YYEKEE (reference sequence). V was clipped by 2 bases and J by 5 bases, with 13 bases between them. The DNA of the CDR3 is TGTGCCAGCAGCTTCCTATCGTCTCTGGAGACCCAGTACTTC. This translates into CASSFLSSLETQYF.

The rearrangement joins TRBV3-1 (or the pseudogene TRBV3-2) to TRBJ2-7; D may be TRBD2 (6 bases). The CDR3 consists of 14 residues. Trimming pared 0 bases from V and 2 bases from J, leaving 8 bases between. Germline V gene sequence: CDR1 LGHDT, CDR2 YNNKEL (reference sequence). CDR3 sequence reads: CASSQDPSAYEQYF. The CDR3 nucleotides are TGTGCCAGCAGCCAAGATCCTAGCGCCTACGAGCAGTACTTC.

The chain couples TRBV5-1 to TRBJ2-5; TRBD1 aligns across 9 bases. The length of the CDR3 is 15 residues. From germline, CDR1 is SGHRS and CDR2 YFSETQ. V lost 3 bases to trimming and J lost 0 bases; unmatched junction nucleotides: 3. CDR3 coding DNA: TGCGCCAGCAGCTCAGGGACAGGGTACCAAGAGACCCAGTACTTC. This gives the protein CASSSGTGYQETQYF.

This clone showed up just once. The chain recombines TRBV7-6 with TRBJ2-1; 11 bases fit TRBD2. Losses at the gene ends were 1 base for V and 7 bases for J; bases not matched to a gene: 9. Germline values: CDR1 SGHVS, CDR2 FNYEAQ. The CDR3 contains 17 residues. The CDR3 spells CASSLEGSGRGRNEQFF. Here the CDR3 DNA reads TGTGCCAGCAGCTTAGAAGGTAGCGGGAGGGGAAGGAATGAGCAGTTCTTC.

The chain employs TRBV27 and TRBJ1-6; D possibly corresponds to TRBD1 (5 bases). The length of the CDR3 is 16 residues. V lost 0 bases, J lost 10 bases, and 16 bases lay in between. Germline V CDR1 and CDR2: MNHEY, SMNVEV (reference sequence). In DNA form, the CDR3 reads TGTGCCAGCAGTTTATCGAAAGCAGGGCTGCACTCACCCCTCCACTTT. Protein: CASSLSKAGLHSPLHF.

The V call is TRBV9, the J call TRBJ2-3; TRBD1 might be the D (6 bases). CDR3 length: 14 amino acids. V was shortened by 0 bases and J by 3 bases, with 8 bases between the two germline ends. Germline V CDR1 and CDR2: SGDLS, YYNGEE. The CDR3, as DNA: TGTGCCAGCAGCGTAGAGGGACAAACAGATACGCAGTATTTT. Translated: CASSVEGQTDTQYF.

The V call is TRBV4-3, the J call TRBJ2-7; weak D call: TRBD1 (5 bases). CDR3 size: 16 residues. The ends were cut back, 0 bases at V and 6 bases at J, with 18 bases in the middle. Germline V lookup: CDR1 LGHNA, CDR2 YSLEER. The CDR3 DNA follows: TGCGCCAGCAGCCAAGAAACAGGTTACCCCCGGTCCGAGCAGTACTTC. This encodes CASSQETGYPRSEQYF.

This clone was counted only a few times. The chain couples TRBV16 to TRBJ2-7, with D possibly matching TRBD2 (5 bases). CDR1 is KGHSY, CDR2 FQNENV, per germline. CDR3 length equals 12 residues. The V end lost 0 bases, the J end lost 5 bases, and 5 bases lay between the germline ends. The CDR3 region is CASSQSSDEQYF. CDR3 DNA: TGTGCCAGCAGCCAATCTAGCGACGAGCAGTACTTC.

This sequence joins TRBV7-9 and TRBJ1-2, with D possibly being TRBD1 (6 bases). The germline V gene encodes CDR1 SEHNR and CDR2 FQNEAQ (reference sequence). CDR3 size: 14 residues. Trimming took 6 bases from V and 7 from J, leaving 18 bases between them. DNA of the CDR3: TGTGCCAGCAGTCCTGCGGGGGGCGAGGGTGGCTACACCTTC. Protein product: CASSPAGGEGGYTF.

This rearrangement joins TRBV4-1 to TRBJ2-7; no firm D call. Germline CDR1 and CDR2: MGHRA and YSYEKL. Trimming removed 4 bases at V and 2 bases at J, with 9 bases between. The CDR3 consists of 13 residues. CDR3 DNA sequence: TGCGCCAGCAGCCTACATGCGGCCTACGAGCAGTACTTC. It translates to CASSLHAAYEQYF.

The chain combines TRBV12-3 or TRBV12-4 with TRBJ2-2, with 7 nucleotides matching TRBD1. The CDR3 runs to 13 residues. V lost 6 bases, J lost 7 bases, and 5 bases stayed unmatched. The chain's CDR3 is CASSQQGIGELFF. CDR3 sequence (DNA): TGTGCCAGCAGCCAACAGGGGATCGGGGAGCTGTTTTTT.

The CDR3 DNA is TGTGCCAGCAGCCAAGTAGAGACCGGGACAGGGGATCAGCCCCAGCATTTT. This codes for CASSQVETGTGDQPQHF. The chain joins TRBV4-2 to TRBJ1-5, with 10 positions matching TRBD1. CDR1 and CDR2 (germline): LGHNA, YNFKEQ. This CDR3 comprises 17 residues. The V and J ends lost 1 base and 5 bases, in that order; junction bases with no gene match: 8.

V usage is TRBV7-9 and J usage is TRBJ2-3; a possible D gene is TRBD1 (6 bases). CDR1 and CDR2 from the germline V gene are SEHNR and FQNEAQ (reference sequence). Trimming pared 1 base from V and 6 bases from J, leaving 11 bases between. This CDR3 has 14 residues. The CDR3: CASSLDGQLDTQYF. CDR3 DNA: TGTGCCAGCAGCTTAGATGGACAGCTGGATACGCAGTATTTT.

The DNA of the CDR3 is TGTGCCAGCAGCCAAGATCCGGACAGAAGAAACACCATATATTTT. Protein product: CASSQDPDRRNTIYF. This chain joins TRBV4-2 and TRBJ1-3; D perhaps matches TRBD1 (6 bases). Germline V gene lookup returns CDR1 LGHNA and CDR2 YNFKEQ. This CDR3 comprises 15 residues. The V and J ends lost 0 bases and 5 bases respectively, with 11 bases between them.

The rearrangement joins TRBV4-3 to TRBJ1-1; TRBD1 matches 8 bases. The V gene end was trimmed by 2 bases and the J gene end by 3 bases; junction bases not matched to a gene: 8. The CDR3 covers 16 residues. The germline gives CDR1 LGHNA, CDR2 YSLEER. The CDR3 sequence: CASSQLAGTGDTEAFF. Written as DNA, the CDR3 is TGCGCCAGCAGCCAATTAGCCGGGACAGGAGACACTGAAGCTTTCTTT.

V usage is TRBV5-4 and J usage is TRBJ2-1, with D tentatively TRBD1 (6 bases). Germline V gene sequence: CDR1 SGHNT, CDR2 YYREEE (reference sequence). The ends were cut back, 4 bases at V and 9 bases at J, with 20 bases in the middle. The CDR3 is 15 residues long. Here the CDR3 reads CASSPSKGEMSEQFF. In DNA, the CDR3 is TGTGCCAGCAGCCCCTCGAAGGGGGAGATGAGTGAGCAGTTCTTC.

The chain has TRBV19 and TRBJ2-2, with TRBD1 as a possible D gene (6 bases). V shed 5 bases and J shed 5 bases, with 12 bases lying between them. Germline V gene lookup returns CDR1 LNHDA and CDR2 SQIVND (reference sequence). The CDR3 runs 14 residues. The CDR3 nucleotides read TGTGCCAGTAGTGTTGGGCAGGGGACCGGGGAGCTGTTTTTT. Protein sequence: CASSVGQGTGELFF.

The V call is TRBV6-5, the J call TRBJ1-6; TRBD1 matches 7 bases. CDR1 MNHEY and CDR2 SVGAGI come from the germline V gene. The V and J ends lost 2 bases and 6 bases, in that order; junction bases with no gene match: 4. This CDR3 is built from 15 residues. The CDR3 protein is CASSYRTGGNSPLHF. The CDR3 region has the DNA TGTGCCAGCAGTTACCGGACAGGCGGTAATTCACCCCTCCACTTT.

The chain's CDR3 is CASRDLATGELFF. The CDR3 bases are TGTGCTTCCCGGGACTTAGCCACCGGGGAGCTGTTTTTT. The rearrangement links TRBV28 to TRBJ2-2, with a weak D call TRBD2 (6 bases). The CDR3 is made up of 13 amino acids. Germline-derived CDR1 and CDR2 are MDHEN and SYDVKM.

V gene TRBV11-3 combines with J gene TRBJ2-5; D gene unclear. Germline loops: CDR1 SGHNT, CDR2 YENEEA. Trimming left V 0 bases short and J 7 bases short, with 9 bases between. The CDR3 runs 13 residues. CDR3 nucleotide sequence: TGTGCCAGCAGCTTAGAACAGTTCGGGACCCAGTACTTC. As protein: CASSLEQFGTQYF. The complete variable domain, with remaining parts taken from reference TRBV11-3 and TRBJ2-5, reads EAGVVQSPRYKIIEKKQPVAFWCNPISGHNTLYWYLQNLGQGPELLIRYENEEAVDDSQLPKDRFSAERLKGVDSTLKIQPAELGDSAVYLCASSLEQFGTQYFGPGTRLLVL.

The CDR3 reads CASSLTTGGRETQYF. The CDR3 nucleotides read TGTGCCAGCAGCTTGACTACAGGGGGGCGGGAGACCCAGTACTTC. The chain employs TRBV5-8 and TRBJ2-5, with 8 bases lining up with TRBD1. V was pared by 1 base and J by 5 bases, with 7 bases of the junction left unmatched. The germline V gene has CDR1 SGHTS and CDR2 YDEGEE. The length of the CDR3 is 15 residues.